A selection of T cell receptor beta chains follows, all from one sample in a study of cytomegalovirus exposure and HLA in healthy donors. Profiling relied on immunoSEQ multiplex PCR, and the TCRdb table lists in-frame clones only, not all of them. Of 130,000 or so clones listed, roughly 84% are singletons. Source material: PBMCs. All receptors derive from a woman under 40 in good health and CMV-seronegative. CDR3s include the opening cysteine and the closing phenylalanine or tryptophan. D genes are given only for firm matches. The size of a clone is reported for some rows only, either as once, few or many, or as a class for expanded clones.

j_gene	abundance	v_gene	d_gene	CDR3nt	CDR3aa
TRBJ2-7	NA	TRBV7-2	TRBD2	TGTGCCAGCAGCGCTAGCGGGGGGGCTCCCTACGAGCAGTACTTC	CASSASGGAPYEQYF
TRBJ1-6	NA	TRBV12-1	NA	TGTGCCAGCAGCTTTGTTTCCAAGATATATCGAGGACAGGGGAGTAATAATTCACCCCTCCACTTT	CASSFVSKIYRGQGSNNSPLHF
TRBJ2-2	NA	TRBV11-3	TRBD2	TGTGCCAGCAGCTTAGCGGGGAGGGGAGAACAGACCGGGGAGCTGTTTTTT	CASSLAGRGEQTGELFF
TRBJ1-6	few	TRBV25-1	TRBD1	TGTGCCAGCAGTGGACAGGGGGCTTCACCCCTCCACTTT	CASSGQGASPLHF
TRBJ2-2	NA	TRBV7-9	NA	TGTGCCAGCAGCTTGACGGGGGGCAGCGCCGGGGAGCTGTTTTTT	CASSLTGGSAGELFF
TRBJ1-5	NA	TRBV7-2	NA	TGTGCCAGCAGCCAGAACAACGTCAATCAGCCCCAGCATTTT	CASSQNNVNQPQHF
TRBJ2-2	NA	TRBV30	NA	TGTGCCTGGAGTGTAGGGCGGACTAACACCGGGGAGCTGTTTTTT	CAWSVGRTNTGELFF
TRBJ2-7	once	TRBV5-4	TRBD2	TGTGCCAGCAGCTCGGGACTAGCGGGAACCTACGAGCAGTACTTC	CASSSGLAGTYEQYF
TRBJ1-4	NA	TRBV6-6	TRBD1	TGTGCCAGCAGTTACCAGGGACAGGGAGGGGAAAAACTGTTTTTT	CASSYQGQGGEKLFF
TRBJ1-4	NA	TRBV4-2	TRBD1	TGTGCCAGCAGCTTGGGACAGGAAAGAGGTGAAAAACTGTTTTTT	CASSLGQERGEKLFF
TRBJ1-1	NA	TRBV6-1	NA	TGTGCCAGCAGCGCGAGGGCGATGAACACTGAAGCTTTCTTT	CASSARAMNTEAFF
TRBJ2-7	NA	TRBV15	TRBD2	TGTGCCTCCGGAGCGGGGATCTCCTACGAGCAGTACTTC	CASGAGISYEQYF
TRBJ1-5	NA	TRBV7-2	NA	TGTGCCAGCAGCTTAATCCCCTCCCTCAATCAGCCCCAGCATTTT	CASSLIPSLNQPQHF
TRBJ1-5	few	TRBV19	NA	TGTGCCAGTAGTATGTCGGGGGGAAATCAGCCCCAGCATTTT	CASSMSGGNQPQHF
TRBJ2-7	NA	TRBV30	TRBD1	TGTGCCTGGACGGGACAGAACTCCTACGAGCAGTACTTC	CAWTGQNSYEQYF
TRBJ2-2	NA	TRBV14	NA	TGTGCCAGCAGCCAACCACCCGGACGGGGGACCGGGGAGCTGTTTTTT	CASSQPPGRGTGELFF
TRBJ2-3	NA	TRBV9	NA	TGTGCCAGCAGCCCACACATCAGGGGAGATACGCAGTATTTT	CASSPHIRGDTQYF
TRBJ2-7	many	TRBV7-9	TRBD1	TGTGCCAGCAGCTTAGTCGGGACAGGGGTCTACGAGCAGTACTTC	CASSLVGTGVYEQYF
TRBJ2-6	NA	TRBV15	NA	TGTGCCACCAGCAGAGGGCGGACTGGGGCCAACGTCCTGACTTTC	CATSRGRTGANVLTF
TRBJ2-1	NA	TRBV5-6	NA	TGTGCCAGCAGCCCGTGGGGACTTAGCGCCAATGAGCAGTTCTTC	CASSPWGLSANEQFF
TRBJ2-5	NA	TRBV19	TRBD1	TGTGCCAGTAGTACTGGGACAGAAGAGACCCAGTACTTC	CASSTGTEETQYF
TRBJ1-2	NA	TRBV6-1	NA	TGTGCCAGCAGTTTACGGGACAAGCAATATGGCTACACCTTC	CASSLRDKQYGYTF
TRBJ1-5	NA	TRBV6-5	TRBD1	TGTGCCAGCAGTGGGGGACAGGGGGCTGGTCAGCCCCAGCATTTT	CASSGGQGAGQPQHF
TRBJ2-7	NA	TRBV11-3	NA	TGTGCCAGCATCTCCCAGGGAACCTACGAGCAGTACTTC	CASISQGTYEQYF
TRBJ2-2	NA	TRBV7-6	NA	TGTGCCAGCAGACAAACTGACCAGGGGTCCGGGGAGCTGTTTTTT	CASRQTDQGSGELFF
TRBJ2-7	NA	TRBV19	NA	TGTGCCAGTAGTACGGACAGAGCTTCGGGGGAGCAGTACTTC	CASSTDRASGEQYF
TRBJ2-5	NA	TRBV11-3	TRBD2	TGTGCCAGCAGCCCCAGCTCGTCTAGCGGGGGAGAGACCCAGTACTTC	CASSPSSSSGGETQYF
TRBJ2-1	NA	TRBV13	TRBD1	TGTGCCAGCATCTTTCGCAGACAGGGCCGTTCCTACAATGAGCAGTTCTTC	CASIFRRQGRSYNEQFF
TRBJ1-2	NA	TRBV7-9	NA	TGTGCCAGCAGCTTAGCGAGGTCCTCCTATGCGGGCTACACCTTC	CASSLARSSYAGYTF
TRBJ2-1	NA	TRBV4-3	NA	TGCGCCAGCAGCCAAGAGGAGGGGGCGGCCAATGAGCAGTTCTTC	CASSQEEGAANEQFF
TRBJ2-1	NA	TRBV30	NA	TGTGCCCTGGGTCGGGACTTCTCTTCAAATGAGCAGTTCTTC	CALGRDFSSNEQFF
TRBJ2-2	NA	TRBV7-9	TRBD2	TGTGCCAGCAGCTCCCTTAGCGGGGGGGCCAACACCGGGGAGCTGTTTTTT	CASSSLSGGANTGELFF
TRBJ1-2	NA	TRBV5-1	TRBD1	TGCGCCAGCAGCACCGGGACAGAAGGCTACACCTTC	CASSTGTEGYTF
TRBJ2-7	NA	TRBV29-1	TRBD1	TGCAGCGTTGAAGGGACAGGGGTCGGCTACGAGCAGTACTTC	CSVEGTGVGYEQYF
TRBJ1-2	NA	TRBV6-5	TRBD1	TGTGCCAGCAGTTACCAGGGACAGGTGAACGGCTACACCTTC	CASSYQGQVNGYTF
TRBJ1-6	NA	TRBV7-6	TRBD1	TGTGCCAGCAGCCTTCGACAGGGGGGGAATTCACCCCTCCACTTT	CASSLRQGGNSPLHF
TRBJ2-3	NA	TRBV10-3	TRBD2	TGTGCCATCAGCTTGACTAGCGGGGGGGTTTCTCCCACAGATACGCAGTATTTT	CAISLTSGGVSPTDTQYF
TRBJ2-5	NA	TRBV6-5	NA	TGTGCCAGCAGTTACTCGTCACTAGTCCGCGAGACCCAGTACTTC	CASSYSSLVRETQYF
TRBJ1-1	NA	TRBV2	TRBD1	TGTGCCAGCAGTGATTATGGACAGGACACTGAAGCTTTCTTT	CASSDYGQDTEAFF
TRBJ1-1	NA	TRBV5-4	NA	TGTGCCAGCAGCTTGGATATAACTGAAGCTTTCTTT	CASSLDITEAFF
TRBJ1-1	NA	TRBV11-3	TRBD1	TGTGCCAGCAGCTTAGAGAGGATAACAGGGGGCTCTGAGACTGAAGCTTTCTTT	CASSLERITGGSETEAFF
TRBJ1-2	NA	TRBV19	NA	TGTGCCAGCCATCGCCCGTCTGGCGGCTACACCTTC	CASHRPSGGYTF
TRBJ2-2	once	TRBV19	NA	TGTGCCAGTAGTAGGGCCCGGGAGCTGTTTTTT	CASSRARELFF
TRBJ2-2	NA	TRBV14	NA	TGTGCCAGCAGCCTCCGGAGTGCTGCGAGGAACACCGGGGAGCTGTTTTTT	CASSLRSAARNTGELFF
TRBJ2-1	NA	TRBV10-1	NA	TGCGCCAGCAGTGAGTCGAATATAGTGTTAGTTGATGAGCAGTTCTTC	CASSESNIVLVDEQFF
TRBJ2-3	NA	TRBV5-1	TRBD2	TGCGCCAGCAGCTTGAAAAGTTCGGAGGGAGCGGGGGCCACAGATACGCAGTATTTT	CASSLKSSEGAGATDTQYF
TRBJ2-3	NA	TRBV19	TRBD1	TGTGCCAGTAAATCGGACAGGGCGCAGTATTTT	CASKSDRAQYF
TRBJ1-4	NA	TRBV13	NA	TGTGCCAGCAGCTACAACCTGCCGTCGACAGCAACTAATGAAAAACTGTTTTTT	CASSYNLPSTATNEKLFF
TRBJ1-6	NA	TRBV5-6	TRBD1	TGTGCCAGCAGCTTGGCAGTCCGACAGGGCTCACCCCTCCACTTT	CASSLAVRQGSPLHF
TRBJ2-7	once	TRBV6-6	TRBD1	TGTGCCAGCAGATCAGTGGGACAGGGGCCTGACGAGCAGTACTTC	CASRSVGQGPDEQYF